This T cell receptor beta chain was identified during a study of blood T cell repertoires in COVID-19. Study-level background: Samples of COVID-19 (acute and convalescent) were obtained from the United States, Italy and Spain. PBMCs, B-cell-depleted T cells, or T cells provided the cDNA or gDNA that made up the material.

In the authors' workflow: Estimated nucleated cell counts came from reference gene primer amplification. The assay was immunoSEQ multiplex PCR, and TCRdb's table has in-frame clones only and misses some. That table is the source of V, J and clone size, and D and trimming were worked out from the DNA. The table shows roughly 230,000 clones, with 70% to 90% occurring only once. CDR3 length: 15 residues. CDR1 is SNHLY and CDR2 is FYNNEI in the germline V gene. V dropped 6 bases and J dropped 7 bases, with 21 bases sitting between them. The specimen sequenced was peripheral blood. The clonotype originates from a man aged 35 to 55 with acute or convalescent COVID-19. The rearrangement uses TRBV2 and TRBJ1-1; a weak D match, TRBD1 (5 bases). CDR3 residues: CASSPSRRERDEAFF. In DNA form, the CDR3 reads TGTGCCAGCAGCCCGTCCCGCAGGGAGCGGGATGAAGCTTTCTTT.